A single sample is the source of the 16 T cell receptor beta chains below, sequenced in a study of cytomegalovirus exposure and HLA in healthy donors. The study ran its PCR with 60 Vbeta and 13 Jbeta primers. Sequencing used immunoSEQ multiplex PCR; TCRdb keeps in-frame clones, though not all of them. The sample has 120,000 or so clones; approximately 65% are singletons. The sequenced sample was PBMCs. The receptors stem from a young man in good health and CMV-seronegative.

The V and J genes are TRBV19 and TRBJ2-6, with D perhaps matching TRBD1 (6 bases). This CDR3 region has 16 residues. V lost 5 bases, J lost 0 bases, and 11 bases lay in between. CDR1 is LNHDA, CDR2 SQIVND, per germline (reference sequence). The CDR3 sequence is CASSAYRDSGANVLTF. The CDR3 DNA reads TGTGCCAGTAGTGCTTACAGGGACTCTGGGGCCAACGTCCTGACTTTC.

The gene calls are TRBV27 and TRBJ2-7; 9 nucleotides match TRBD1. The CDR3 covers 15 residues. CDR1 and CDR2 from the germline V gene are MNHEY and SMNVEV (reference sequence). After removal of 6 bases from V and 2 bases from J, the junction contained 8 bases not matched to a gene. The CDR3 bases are TGTGCCAGCAGGGGAACAGGGGGCGACCCCTACGAGCAGTACTTC. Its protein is CASRGTGGDPYEQYF.

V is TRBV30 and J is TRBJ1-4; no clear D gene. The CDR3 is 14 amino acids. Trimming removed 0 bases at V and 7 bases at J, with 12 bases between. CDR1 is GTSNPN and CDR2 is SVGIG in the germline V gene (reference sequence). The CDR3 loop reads CAWSVKGGSEKLFF. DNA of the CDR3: TGTGCCTGGAGTGTTAAGGGAGGGAGTGAAAAACTGTTTTTT.

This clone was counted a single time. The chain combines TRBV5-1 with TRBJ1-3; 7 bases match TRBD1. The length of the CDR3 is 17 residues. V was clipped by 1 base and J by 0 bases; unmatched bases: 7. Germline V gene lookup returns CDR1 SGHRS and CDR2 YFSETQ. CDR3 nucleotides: TGCGCCAGCAGCTTGAGTGGGACAGTGAGCTCTGGAAACACCATATATTTT. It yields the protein CASSLSGTVSSGNTIYF.

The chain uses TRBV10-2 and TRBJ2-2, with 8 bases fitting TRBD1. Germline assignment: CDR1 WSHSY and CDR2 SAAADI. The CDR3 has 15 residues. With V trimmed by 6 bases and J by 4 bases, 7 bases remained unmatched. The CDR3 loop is CASRPGQVGTGELFF. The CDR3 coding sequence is TGCGCCAGCAGACCGGGACAGGTGGGCACCGGGGAGCTGTTTTTT.

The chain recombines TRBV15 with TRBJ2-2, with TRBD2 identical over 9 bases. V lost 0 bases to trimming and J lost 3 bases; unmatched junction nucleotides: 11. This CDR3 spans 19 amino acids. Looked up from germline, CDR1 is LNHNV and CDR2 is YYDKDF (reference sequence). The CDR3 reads CATSREPLLAGADTGELFF. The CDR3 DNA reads TGTGCCACCAGCAGAGAACCCCTACTAGCGGGTGCCGACACCGGGGAGCTGTTTTTT.

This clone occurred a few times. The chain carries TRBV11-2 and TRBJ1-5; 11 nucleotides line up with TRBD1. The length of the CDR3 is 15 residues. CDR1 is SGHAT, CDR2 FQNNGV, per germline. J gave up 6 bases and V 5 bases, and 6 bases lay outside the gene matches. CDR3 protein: CASSEGQGESQPQHF. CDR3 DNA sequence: TGTGCCAGCAGCGAGGGACAGGGGGAGTCTCAGCCCCAGCATTTT.

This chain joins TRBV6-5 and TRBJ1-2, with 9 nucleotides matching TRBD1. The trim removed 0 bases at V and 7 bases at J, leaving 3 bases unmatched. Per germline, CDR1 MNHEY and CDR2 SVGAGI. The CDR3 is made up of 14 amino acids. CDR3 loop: CASSYSGQGLGYTF. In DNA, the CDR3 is TGTGCCAGCAGTTACTCGGGACAGGGACTTGGCTACACCTTC.

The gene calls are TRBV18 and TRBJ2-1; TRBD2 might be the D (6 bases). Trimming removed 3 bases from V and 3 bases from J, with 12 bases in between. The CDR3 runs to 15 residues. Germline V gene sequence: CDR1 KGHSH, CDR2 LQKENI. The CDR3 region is CASSPGGTIYNEQFF. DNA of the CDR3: TGTGCCAGCTCACCCGGGGGTACAATCTACAATGAGCAGTTCTTC.

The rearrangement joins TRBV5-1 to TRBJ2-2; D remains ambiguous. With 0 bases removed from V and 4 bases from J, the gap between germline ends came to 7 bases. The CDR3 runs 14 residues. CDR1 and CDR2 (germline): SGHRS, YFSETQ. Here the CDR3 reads CASSLALVTGELFF. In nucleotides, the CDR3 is TGCGCCAGCAGCTTGGCCTTAGTCACCGGGGAGCTGTTTTTT.

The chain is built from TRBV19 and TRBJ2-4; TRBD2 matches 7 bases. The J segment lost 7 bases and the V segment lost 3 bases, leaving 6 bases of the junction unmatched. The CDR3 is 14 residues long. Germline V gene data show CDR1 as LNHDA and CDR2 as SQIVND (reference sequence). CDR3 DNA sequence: TGTGCCAGTAGTATTTACGGGAGGAACAACATTCAGTACTTC. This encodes CASSIYGRNNIQYF.

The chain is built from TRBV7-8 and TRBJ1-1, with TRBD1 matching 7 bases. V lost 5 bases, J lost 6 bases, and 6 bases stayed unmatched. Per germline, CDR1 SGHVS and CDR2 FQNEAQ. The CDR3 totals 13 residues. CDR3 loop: CASSVDRVSEAFF. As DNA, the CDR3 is TGTGCCAGCAGCGTCGACAGGGTTTCTGAAGCTTTCTTT.

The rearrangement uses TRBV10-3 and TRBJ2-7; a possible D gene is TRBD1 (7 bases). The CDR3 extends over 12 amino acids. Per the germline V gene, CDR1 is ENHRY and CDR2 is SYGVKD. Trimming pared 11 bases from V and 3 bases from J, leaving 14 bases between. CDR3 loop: CAVGGQLYEQYF. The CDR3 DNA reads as TGTGCCGTCGGGGGACAGCTCTACGAGCAGTACTTC.

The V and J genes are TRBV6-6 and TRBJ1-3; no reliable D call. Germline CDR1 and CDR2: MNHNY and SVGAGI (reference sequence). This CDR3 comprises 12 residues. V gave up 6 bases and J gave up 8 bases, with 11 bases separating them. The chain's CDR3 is CASRVLSDTIYF. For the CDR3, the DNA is TGTGCCAGCAGAGTTCTGTCGGACACCATATATTTT.

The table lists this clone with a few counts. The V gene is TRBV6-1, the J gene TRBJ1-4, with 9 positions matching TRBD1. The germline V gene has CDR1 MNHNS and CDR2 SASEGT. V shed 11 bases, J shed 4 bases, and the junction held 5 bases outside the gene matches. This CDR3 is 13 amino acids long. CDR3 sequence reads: CAVETGGNEKLFF. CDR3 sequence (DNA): TGTGCCGTCGAGACAGGGGGTAATGAAAAACTGTTTTTT.

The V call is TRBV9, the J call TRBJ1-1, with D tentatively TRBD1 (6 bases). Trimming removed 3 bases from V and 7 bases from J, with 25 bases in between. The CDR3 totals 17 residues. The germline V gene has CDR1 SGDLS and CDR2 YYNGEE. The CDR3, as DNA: TGTGCCAGCAGCGAGTTTTTAGGGGGTGAGGGAAGGGTTGAAGCTTTCTTT. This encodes CASSEFLGGEGRVEAFF.